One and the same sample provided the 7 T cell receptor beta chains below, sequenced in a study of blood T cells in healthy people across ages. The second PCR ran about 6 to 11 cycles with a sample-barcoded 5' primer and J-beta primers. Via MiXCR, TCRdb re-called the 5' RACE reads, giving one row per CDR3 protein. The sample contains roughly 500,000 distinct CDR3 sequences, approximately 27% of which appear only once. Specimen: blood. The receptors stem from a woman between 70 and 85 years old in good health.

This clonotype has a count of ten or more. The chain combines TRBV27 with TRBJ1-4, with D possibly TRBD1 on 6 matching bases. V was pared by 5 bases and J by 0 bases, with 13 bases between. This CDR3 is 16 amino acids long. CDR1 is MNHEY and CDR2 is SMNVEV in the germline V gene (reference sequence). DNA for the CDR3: TGTGCCAGCAGTCCATTGGACAGAGCAACTAATGAAAAACTGTTTTTT. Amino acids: CASSPLDRATNEKLFF.

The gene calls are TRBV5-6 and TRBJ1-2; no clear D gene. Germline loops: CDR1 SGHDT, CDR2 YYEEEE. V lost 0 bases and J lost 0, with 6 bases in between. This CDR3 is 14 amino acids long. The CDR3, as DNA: TGTGCCAGCAGCTTGGAGCGGTCTAACTATGGCTACACCTTC. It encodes CASSLERSNYGYTF. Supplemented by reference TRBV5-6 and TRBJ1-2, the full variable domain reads DAGVTQSPTHLIKTRGQQVTLRCSPKSGHDTVSWYQQALGQGPQFIFQYYEEEERQRGNFPDRFSGHQFPNYSSELNVNALLLGDSALYLCASSLERSNYGYTFGSGTRLTVV.

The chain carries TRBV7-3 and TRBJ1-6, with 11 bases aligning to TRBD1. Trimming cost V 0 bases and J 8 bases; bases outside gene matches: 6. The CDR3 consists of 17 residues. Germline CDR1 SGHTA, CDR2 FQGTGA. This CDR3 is CASSLTVLGQGDSPLHF. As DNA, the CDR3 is TGTGCCAGCAGCTTAACAGTACTGGGACAGGGGGATTCACCCCTCCACTTT.

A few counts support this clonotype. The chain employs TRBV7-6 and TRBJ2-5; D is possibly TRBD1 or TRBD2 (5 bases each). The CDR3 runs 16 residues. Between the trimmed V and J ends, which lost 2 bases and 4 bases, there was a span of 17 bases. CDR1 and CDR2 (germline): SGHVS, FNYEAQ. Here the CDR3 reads CASSLRDQPKGETQYF. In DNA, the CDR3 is TGTGCCAGCAGCTTAAGGGACCAACCGAAAGGAGAGACCCAGTACTTC.

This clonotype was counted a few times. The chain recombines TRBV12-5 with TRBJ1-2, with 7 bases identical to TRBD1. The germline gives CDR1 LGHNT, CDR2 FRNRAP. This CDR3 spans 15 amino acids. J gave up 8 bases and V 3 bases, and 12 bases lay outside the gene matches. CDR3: CASGLSGGQLEGYTF. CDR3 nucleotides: TGTGCTAGTGGTTTATCCGGGGGACAGTTAGAAGGCTACACCTTC.

CDR3 nucleotide sequence: TGTGCCAGCAGTAGACGGGGTTGGGACGTGGCGACTGGGGCCAACGTCCTGACTTTC. Translated: CASSRRGWDVATGANVLTF. The V and J genes are TRBV27 and TRBJ2-6; D assignment may be TRBD1 or TRBD2 (5 bases each). Germline V gene data show CDR1 as MNHEY and CDR2 as SMNVEV (reference sequence). The CDR3 totals 19 residues. V lost 5 bases and J lost 2, with 22 bases in between.

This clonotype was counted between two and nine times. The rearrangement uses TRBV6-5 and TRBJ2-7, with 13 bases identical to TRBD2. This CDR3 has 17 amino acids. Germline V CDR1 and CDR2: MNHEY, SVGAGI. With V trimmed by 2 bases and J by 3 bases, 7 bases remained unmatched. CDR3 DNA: TGTGCCAGCAGTTACGGGACTAGCGGGGCCAACTTCTACGAGCAGTACTTC. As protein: CASSYGTSGANFYEQYF.